Listed below are T cell receptor beta chains from one sample, sequenced in a study of cytomegalovirus exposure and HLA in healthy donors. This table comes from immunoSEQ multiplex PCR, and its TCRdb copy is limited to in-frame clones, with some not included. This repertoire shows approximately 190,000 clones, 75% to 90% found once; its top ten account for about 0.84%. The material sequenced was PBMCs. The receptors originated from a woman aged 18-30 years in good health and CMV-seronegative. CDR3s include the opening cysteine and the closing phenylalanine or tryptophan. A D gene is named only where the DNA matches it firmly. Clone size is not always given. Where it is, it says once, few, many or a class for expanded clones.

size,D,J,V,DNA,CDR3
few,NA,TRBJ2-5,TRBV23-1,TGCGCCAGCAGTCACAGGGGCCCGTCCGCCCAAGAGACCCAGTACTTC,CASSHRGPSAQETQYF
NA,NA,TRBJ1-1,TRBV5-1,TGCGCCAGCAGCCATGGGGGCTTGAACACTGAAGCTTTCTTT,CASSHGGLNTEAFF
NA,TRBD1,TRBJ2-1,TRBV25-1,TGTGCCAGCAGTGGACAGGGGATTTACAATGAGCAGTTCTTC,CASSGQGIYNEQFF
once,NA,TRBJ2-2,TRBV11-2,TGTGCCAGCAGCTTGGGGGCGGTCACCGGGGAGCTGTTTTTT,CASSLGAVTGELFF
NA,TRBD1,TRBJ2-7,TRBV7-9,TGTGCCAGCAGCGGGGGGACAGGGGCGGGCGAGCAGTACTTC,CASSGGTGAGEQYF
NA,NA,TRBJ2-7,TRBV11-2,TGTGCCAGCAGCTTAGTAAACAGGGCCCACGAGCAGTACTTC,CASSLVNRAHEQYF
NA,TRBD1,TRBJ2-7,TRBV28,TGTGCCAGCAGTTTCCTAACGACAGGGTGGAACGAGCAGTACTTC,CASSFLTTGWNEQYF
NA,NA,TRBJ2-1,TRBV14,TGTGCCAGCAGCCACTCTTCAGGGGCGGGTGAGCAGTTCTTC,CASSHSSGAGEQFF
NA,TRBD1,TRBJ2-7,TRBV14,TGTGCCAGCAGCCAGACCGACAGGGACCGCTACGAGCAGTACTTC,CASSQTDRDRYEQYF
NA,NA,TRBJ2-4,TRBV2,TGTGCCAGCAGCAATTCCTTAGCGGTAGCCAAAAACATTCAGTACTTC,CASSNSLAVAKNIQYF
NA,TRBD2,TRBJ2-1,TRBV28,TGTGCCAGCAGCCCCGCTAGCGGGAGAACTCCCCACAATGAGCAGTTCTTC,CASSPASGRTPHNEQFF
NA,NA,TRBJ2-2,TRBV23-1,TGCGCCAGCAGTCCCCAGGGGAACACCGGGGAGCTGTTTTTT,CASSPQGNTGELFF
NA,TRBD1,TRBJ1-6,TRBV18,TGTGCCAGCTCACCCACGGGACAGAGGGGTTCACCCCTCCACTTT,CASSPTGQRGSPLHF
NA,NA,TRBJ2-1,TRBV29-1,TGCAGCGCTTCTACACGAGGGCCCCAAGCGGGTCTTGGGGTCTTC,CSASTRGPQAGLGVF
NA,TRBD2,TRBJ2-5,TRBV18,TGTGCCAGCTCACTAGGGACTAGCGGGGGGACTGGCCAACAAGAGACCCAGTACTTC,CASSLGTSGGTGQQETQYF
NA,NA,TRBJ1-5,TRBV28,TGTGCCAGCAGTTTGGGGGGGAAGGGACTCCTAAAGCGTGGTATTCAGCCCCAGCATTTT,CASSLGGKGLLKRGIQPQHF
NA,NA,TRBJ2-3,TRBV18,TGTGCCAGCTCACCAGGGGGGACCTTATTCACAGATACGCAGTATTTT,CASSPGGTLFTDTQYF
few,TRBD1,TRBJ1-5,TRBV6-1,TGTGCCAGCAGTGTCCCGGGACAGGGCTTGAGCAATCAGCCCCAGCATTTT,CASSVPGQGLSNQPQHF
NA,NA,TRBJ2-3,TRBV28,TGTGCCAGCAGTTTCGAACTAGTGGGACTGGAGTATACGCAGTATTTT,CASSFELVGLEYTQYF
NA,NA,TRBJ2-3,TRBV6-1,TGTGCCAGCAGTGAAGCGCCTCTTCAGGGGTCCGAGTCAGATACGCAGTATTTT,CASSEAPLQGSESDTQYF
NA,TRBD1,TRBJ2-3,TRBV19,TGTGCCAGTAGTATGGACAGGGGACCCTTTCCTAGCACAGATACGCAGTATTTT,CASSMDRGPFPSTDTQYF
NA,NA,TRBJ1-2,TRBV2,TGTGCCAGCAGATTCGAGGACTATGGCTACACCTTC,CASRFEDYGYTF
NA,TRBD2,TRBJ2-5,TRBV7-9,TGTGCCAGCAGTTTATCGGGACTAAAAGAGACCCAGTACTTC,CASSLSGLKETQYF
NA,NA,TRBJ1-2,TRBV5-1,TGCGCCAGCAGCTCCCAGGGAGGGCAGGCTTTTTTGGGCTACACCTTC,CASSSQGGQAFLGYTF
NA,TRBD2,TRBJ2-3,TRBV7-3,TGTGCCAGCAGCCCGACTAGCGCGAGCACAGATACGCAGTATTTT,CASSPTSASTDTQYF
few,TRBD1,TRBJ1-2,TRBV29-1,TGCAGCGTGGACAGGGCGGTTGATGGCTACACCTTC,CSVDRAVDGYTF
NA,NA,TRBJ2-3,TRBV19,TGTGCCAGTAGTTTTACGGTTAGCACAGATACGCAGTATTTT,CASSFTVSTDTQYF
NA,NA,TRBJ1-5,TRBV19,TGTGCCCATGCCGGCGGTAATAGCAATCAGCCCCAGCATTTT,CAHAGGNSNQPQHF
NA,NA,TRBJ2-7,TRBV7-8,TGTGCCAGCAGCTTAGTCCCAAACTACGAGCAGTACTTC,CASSLVPNYEQYF
NA,TRBD2,TRBJ2-1,TRBV6-1,TGTGCCAGCAGTGGGCAAGCGGGAGGGATGAACAATGAGCAGTTCTTC,CASSGQAGGMNNEQFF
NA,TRBD1,TRBJ1-2,TRBV2,TGTGCCAGCAGCGAAGGACAGGGGCCCTATGGCTACACCTTC,CASSEGQGPYGYTF
NA,NA,TRBJ2-3,TRBV6-5,TGTGCCAGCAGTCAGGGCACAGATACGCAGTATTTT,CASSQGTDTQYF
NA,NA,TRBJ1-4,TRBV30,TGTGCCTGGAGTGTACAGGGAAATGAAAAACTGTTTTTT,CAWSVQGNEKLFF
few,TRBD2,TRBJ2-7,TRBV7-9,TGTGCCAGCAGCTCGGGGACTAGCGGGGGGCCGTACTCCTACGAGCAGTACTTC,CASSSGTSGGPYSYEQYF
NA,NA,TRBJ1-6,TRBV12-1,TGTGCCAGCAGCTTTCTGGGGGCAGCCCAGCCGGGCTCCTATAATTCACCCCTCCACTTT,CASSFLGAAQPGSYNSPLHF
NA,NA,TRBJ2-3,TRBV15,TGTGCCACCAGCAGACAGGCCGATACGCAGTATTTT,CATSRQADTQYF
NA,NA,TRBJ2-7,TRBV16,TGTGCCAGCAGCCCCACGCCGTTCTCTACAGGGAAAAGGTACGAGCAGTACTTC,CASSPTPFSTGKRYEQYF
NA,NA,TRBJ2-7,TRBV23-1,TGCGCCAGCAGTCAATCGTGCAGGGGTGTAACCTACGAGCAGTACTTC,CASSQSCRGVTYEQYF
NA,NA,TRBJ1-1,TRBV18,TGTGCCAGCTCACTCTTTATGGGAGGGGCGAACACTGAAGCTTTCTTT,CASSLFMGGANTEAFF
NA,NA,TRBJ2-2,TRBV12-2,TGTGCAAGTCGCTTAAGGGGGCGACCAAGGGGGAACACCGGGGAGCTGTTTTTT,CASRLRGRPRGNTGELFF
NA,NA,TRBJ2-7,TRBV7-9,TGTGCCAGCAGCTTAGCGGGGACTTACTACGAGCAGTACTTC,CASSLAGTYYEQYF
NA,NA,TRBJ2-1,TRBV27,TGTGCCAGCAGTTTACGGAGCTCCTACAATGAGCAGTTCTTC,CASSLRSSYNEQFF
NA,NA,TRBJ2-7,TRBV18,TGTGCCAGCTCACTGGGGGCCGGGGACGAGCAGTACTTC,CASSLGAGDEQYF
few,TRBD1,TRBJ2-1,TRBV27,TGTGCCAGCAGTTGGACAGGTTACAATGAGCAGTTCTTC,CASSWTGYNEQFF
NA,TRBD2,TRBJ2-6,TRBV9,TGTGCCAGCAGCTATACCGGACTAGCGGGAGGGTATGCCAACGTCCTGACTTTC,CASSYTGLAGGYANVLTF
NA,NA,TRBJ2-7,TRBV5-3,TGTGCCAGAAGCCTAGATTACCGGCGATCCTACGAGCAGTACTTC,CARSLDYRRSYEQYF
few,NA,TRBJ2-7,TRBV7-8,TGTGCCAGCAGCCTCCGGGTAGCCTACGAGCAGTACTTC,CASSLRVAYEQYF
NA,TRBD2,TRBJ2-7,TRBV7-8,TGTGCCAGCAGCTTGGCGGGAGGGGCCTACGAGCAGTACTTC,CASSLAGGAYEQYF